The next 30 T cell receptor beta chains were all read from a single sample in a study of blood T cell repertoires in COVID-19. Produced via immunoSEQ multiplex PCR; TCRdb's table is partial and in-frame only. This table has 200,000 to 300,000 clones, about 91% appearing once. The source material was PBMCs or T cells enriched from blood (not recorded which). The source of these receptors is a woman aged 40-49 years with acute COVID-19.

The CDR3 sequence is CASSSTGSNTGELFF. The CDR3 DNA reads as TGTGCCAGCAGTTCGACAGGAAGCAACACCGGGGAGCTGTTTTTT. The chain recombines TRBV7-2 with TRBJ2-2, with D possibly TRBD1 on 6 matching bases. Trimming took 6 bases from V and 2 from J, leaving 13 bases between them. The CDR3 loop spans 15 amino acids. Per the germline V gene, CDR1 is SGHTA and CDR2 is FQGNSA.

The chain employs TRBV28 and TRBJ1-2; 8 bases map to TRBD1. The CDR3 runs to 14 residues. Trimming removed 4 bases from V and 11 bases from J; junction bases left unmatched: 12. The germline CDR1 and CDR2 sequences are MDHEN and SYDVKM. The CDR3 coding sequence is TGTGCCAGCAGTTCCCCGGGGCAGGGGGCAAGGTACACCTTC. This encodes CASSSPGQGARYTF.

The rearrangement links TRBV19 to TRBJ1-1; TRBD1 matches 8 bases. The CDR3 spans 16 residues. V was clipped by 7 bases and J by 3 bases; unmatched bases: 13. Germline CDR1 reads LNHDA; CDR2 reads SQIVND (reference sequence). The CDR3 bases are TGTGCCAGTAACGACAGGGGCGCGGTATTCGACACTGAAGCTTTCTTT. Translated, it gives CASNDRGAVFDTEAFF. The variable domain in full, with the rest retrieved from reference TRBV19 and TRBJ1-1, is DGGITQSPKYLFRKEGQNVTLSCEQNLNHDAMYWYRQDPGQGLRLIYYSQIVNDFQKGDIAEGYSVSREKKESFPLTVTSAQKNPTAFYLCASNDRGAVFDTEAFFGQGTRLTVV.

V usage is TRBV6-5 and J usage is TRBJ2-7; 8 positions match TRBD1. Germline V lookup: CDR1 MNHEY, CDR2 SVGAGI. CDR3 length equals 14 residues. The J segment lost 7 bases and the V segment lost 5 bases, leaving 10 bases of the junction unmatched. The CDR3 DNA reads TGTGCCAGCAGTAAGGGAGACAGGGGTAGAGAGCAGTACTTC. Translation: CASSKGDRGREQYF.

CDR3 loop: CASSPYSLGGQGDTEAFF. The CDR3, as DNA: TGTGCCAGCTCACCTTACTCCCTCGGGGGACAGGGAGACACTGAAGCTTTCTTT. J is TRBJ1-1 and V is TRBV18, with TRBD1 matching 9 bases. After removal of 3 bases from V and 3 bases from J, the junction contained 14 bases not matched to a gene. CDR1 and CDR2 (germline): KGHSH, LQKENI. This CDR3 region has 18 residues.

The chain links TRBV5-1 to TRBJ1-2; no clear D. CDR3 length: 14 amino acids. Germline CDR1 reads SGHRS; CDR2 reads YFSETQ. With 1 base removed from V and 2 bases from J, the gap between germline ends came to 9 bases. This CDR3 reads CASSLTESNYGYTF. CDR3 bases: TGCGCCAGCAGCTTGACGGAGAGCAACTATGGCTACACCTTC.

This clone was seen a handful of times. The CDR3 loop reads CSVELAGQEELFF. The CDR3 DNA sequence: TGCAGCGTTGAGCTAGCGGGACAGGAGGAGCTGTTTTTT. V is TRBV29-1 and J is TRBJ2-2; D possibly corresponds to TRBD2 (9 bases). Trimming shortened V by 3 bases and J by 10 bases, and 15 bases separated the two germline ends. Germline V gives CDR1 SQVTM, CDR2 ANQGSEA. CDR3 length: 13 amino acids.

The V call is TRBV4-2, the J call TRBJ2-7; 12 nucleotides align to TRBD1. The J segment lost 5 bases and the V segment lost 3 bases, leaving 11 bases of the junction unmatched. The germline gives CDR1 LGHNA, CDR2 YNFKEQ. This CDR3 has 17 residues. The CDR3: CASSQRVIGTGGHEQYF. CDR3 nucleotides: TGTGCCAGCAGCCAGAGAGTTATCGGGACAGGGGGCCACGAGCAGTACTTC.

The chain carries TRBV6-2 or TRBV6-3 and TRBJ1-5; D may be TRBD1 (6 bases). CDR3 length: 13 amino acids. Trimming pared 4 bases from V and 5 bases from J, leaving 9 bases between. Germline CDR1 reads MNHEY; CDR2 reads SVGEGT. This CDR3 is CASSSTGHQPQHF. The CDR3 DNA sequence: TGTGCCAGCAGTTCCACAGGGCATCAGCCCCAGCATTTT.

The J gene is TRBJ1-2, the V gene TRBV4-3, with TRBD1 matching 8 bases. Unmatched junction bases numbered 3, after V lost 0 bases and J lost 3 bases. The CDR3 extends over 15 amino acids. In germline, CDR1 is LGHNA, CDR2 YSLEER. CDR3 bases: TGCGCCAGCAGCCAAGACAGGGGGCCCGACTATGGCTACACCTTC. Amino acids: CASSQDRGPDYGYTF.

This clone has just a few counts. The chain is built from TRBV7-8 and TRBJ1-2; 8 bases are shared with TRBD1. With V trimmed by 3 bases and J by 8 bases, 11 bases remained unmatched. Looked up from germline, CDR1 is SGHVS and CDR2 is FQNEAQ. The CDR3 has 15 residues. The CDR3 here is CASSLGDRGEVGYTF. The DNA of the CDR3 is TGTGCCAGCAGCTTGGGTGACAGGGGTGAAGTAGGCTACACCTTC.

V gene TRBV6-5 combines with J gene TRBJ1-2; D is undetermined. Germline V CDR1 and CDR2: MNHEY, SVGAGI. With 7 bases removed from V and 2 bases from J, the gap between germline ends came to 14 bases. CDR3 length: 14 amino acids. The CDR3 loop is CASKKGRGNYGYTF. The DNA for the CDR3 is TGTGCCAGCAAAAAGGGCAGAGGGAACTATGGCTACACCTTC.

The chain employs TRBV6-5 and TRBJ2-7; 10 bases line up with TRBD1. Germline V gene lookup returns CDR1 MNHEY and CDR2 SVGAGI. V lost 5 bases, J lost 5 bases, and 6 bases stayed unmatched. CDR3 length equals 14 residues. The CDR3 coding sequence is TGTGCCAGCAGTCTCCGGGACAGGGGCCACGAGCAGTACTTC. Its protein is CASSLRDRGHEQYF.

This clone was seen once. This chain uses TRBV10-3 with TRBJ2-2; 10 positions match TRBD2. Germline trimming cut 4 bases from V and 3 bases from J; bases unmatched to any gene: 11. Germline CDR1 reads ENHRY; CDR2 reads SYGVKD. The CDR3 contains 18 residues. The chain's CDR3 is CAISGLWELAGHTGELFF. The CDR3 nucleotides read TGTGCCATCAGTGGCCTCTGGGAACTAGCGGGACACACCGGGGAGCTGTTTTTT.

This clone was seen only a few times. The chain links TRBV19 to TRBJ1-4; D perhaps matches TRBD1 (6 bases). Germline V gives CDR1 LNHDA, CDR2 SQIVND (reference sequence). The V and J ends lost 7 bases and 8 bases respectively, with 17 bases between them. The CDR3 covers 14 residues. The CDR3 loop reads CASIARQVGEKLFF. The CDR3 DNA reads as TGTGCCAGTATAGCCCGACAGGTCGGGGAAAAACTGTTTTTT.

The chain uses TRBV24-1 and TRBJ2-3; D is perhaps TRBD1 (5 bases). The V end was cut by 3 bases, the J end by 1 base, with 13 bases between. The CDR3 extends over 16 amino acids. Germline lookup yields CDR1 KGHDR and CDR2 SFDVKD. CDR3 loop: CATSDPSPQGTDTQYF. CDR3 sequence (DNA): TGTGCCACCAGTGATCCTTCCCCACAGGGCACAGATACGCAGTATTTT.

J is TRBJ1-1 and V is TRBV20-1, with D hard to call. Trimming stripped 1 base from V and 3 bases from J, with 3 bases between. The germline CDR1 and CDR2 sequences are DFQATT and SNEGSKA (reference sequence). The CDR3 has 11 residues. The CDR3 DNA follows: TGCAGTGCTAGAGCTGACACTGAAGCTTTCTTT. Protein product: CSARADTEAFF.

The CDR3 loop is CASSPLRERYNEQFF. The CDR3 DNA reads TGTGCCAGCTCACCTTTAAGGGAGCGGTACAATGAGCAGTTCTTC. This sequence joins TRBV18 and TRBJ2-1; tentative D call: TRBD2 (5 bases). The CDR3 is 15 amino acids. Between the trimmed V and J ends, which lost 3 bases and 4 bases, there was a span of 13 bases. Germline V gene lookup returns CDR1 KGHSH and CDR2 LQKENI. Combining the CDR3 with reference TRBV18 and TRBJ2-1 gives the whole variable domain NAGVMQNPRHLVRRRGQEARLRCSPMKGHSHVYWYRQLPEEGLKFMVYLQKENIIDESGMPKERFSAEFPKEGPSILRIQQVVRGDSAAYFCASSPLRERYNEQFFGPGTRLTVL.

The J gene is TRBJ2-1, the V gene TRBV27, with TRBD1 identical over 8 bases. Looked up from germline, CDR1 is MNHEY and CDR2 is SMNVEV (reference sequence). The V segment lost 4 bases and the J segment 6 bases; nucleotides outside the gene matches: 5. The CDR3 consists of 14 residues. The CDR3 loop is CASSSGGIINEQFF. The CDR3 region has the DNA TGTGCCAGCAGTTCAGGGGGCATCATCAATGAGCAGTTCTTC.

The chain employs TRBV5-1 and TRBJ2-5; D not certain. V was clipped by 1 base and J by 2 bases, with 9 bases between them. The CDR3 is 14 amino acids. The germline gives CDR1 SGHRS, CDR2 YFSETQ. The CDR3 nucleotides are TGCGCCAGCAGCTTGTTTGGCGGACAAGAGACCCAGTACTTC. Translated: CASSLFGGQETQYF.

The chain joins TRBV25-1 to TRBJ1-5, with 7 bases that match TRBD1. CDR1 is MGHDK and CDR2 is SYGVNS in the germline V gene. V lost 3 bases to trimming and J lost 5 bases; unmatched junction nucleotides: 7. There are 15 residues in the CDR3. CDR3: CASSDSQGVDQPQHF. DNA of the CDR3: TGTGCCAGCAGTGATAGCCAGGGGGTCGATCAGCCCCAGCATTTT.

This clone was counted only a few times. The chain joins TRBV21-1 to TRBJ1-1; the tabulated D call, TRBD1, remains unverified against the DNA. TRBV21-1 is labeled a pseudogene. The CDR3 sequence is 10 residues long. CDR3 DNA: TGTGCCAGCAGCTCCAGACAGGTTTTCTTT. This sequence encodes CASSSRQVFF.

This clone is a singleton in its sample. The chain recombines TRBV19 with TRBJ2-7; maybe TRBD1 (6 bases). Trimming left V 2 bases short and J 0 bases short, with 11 bases between. From germline, CDR1 is LNHDA and CDR2 SQIVND (reference sequence). The CDR3 is 15 amino acids. The CDR3 region has the DNA TGTGCCAGTAGTATACAGGGGATCCCCTCCTACGAGCAGTACTTC. Amino acids: CASSIQGIPSYEQYF. Full variable domain (missing parts from reference TRBV19 and TRBJ2-7): DGGITQSPKYLFRKEGQNVTLSCEQNLNHDAMYWYRQDPGQGLRLIYYSQIVNDFQKGDIAEGYSVSREKKESFPLTVTSAQKNPTAFYLCASSIQGIPSYEQYFGPGTRLTVT.

This sequence joins TRBV7-9 and TRBJ1-5; D is perhaps TRBD1 (6 bases). This CDR3 is 14 amino acids long. Germline CDR1 reads SEHNR; CDR2 reads FQNEAQ (reference sequence). V lost 5 bases and J 6 bases, leaving 14 bases between the germline ends. CDR3 bases: TGTGCCAGCAGCCAGGACACCAGGGGTCAGCCCCAGCATTTT. Protein sequence: CASSQDTRGQPQHF.

This clone occurred a few times. The chain recombines TRBV18 with TRBJ1-5; weak D call: TRBD1 (5 bases). Trimming removed 1 base from V and 0 bases from J, with 10 bases in between. The length of the CDR3 is 16 residues. Per germline, CDR1 KGHSH and CDR2 LQKENI. The CDR3 coding sequence is TGTGCCAGCTCACCACTCGGGGGGTATAGCAATCAGCCCCAGCATTTT. It encodes CASSPLGGYSNQPQHF.

The gene calls are TRBV19 and TRBJ1-5; D uncertain. Per germline, CDR1 LNHDA and CDR2 SQIVND (reference sequence). V lost 0 bases, J lost 2 bases, and 8 bases lay in between. The CDR3 has 15 amino acids. The CDR3 loop reads CASSIDEGRNQPQHF. The CDR3 nucleotides read TGTGCCAGTAGTATAGATGAGGGTCGCAATCAGCCCCAGCATTTT. The complete variable domain, with remaining parts taken from reference TRBV19 and TRBJ1-5, reads DGGITQSPKYLFRKEGQNVTLSCEQNLNHDAMYWYRQDPGQGLRLIYYSQIVNDFQKGDIAEGYSVSREKKESFPLTVTSAQKNPTAFYLCASSIDEGRNQPQHFGDGTRLSIL.

In this sample, this clone turned up a few times. V gene TRBV27 combines with J gene TRBJ1-2; a weak D match, TRBD1 (5 bases). Trimming pared 5 bases from V and 5 bases from J, leaving 12 bases between. This CDR3 has 13 amino acids. Germline V gene sequence: CDR1 MNHEY, CDR2 SMNVEV (reference sequence). The CDR3 loop is CASSAGGEYGYTF. The CDR3, as DNA: TGTGCCAGCAGTGCGGGGGGAGAGTATGGCTACACCTTC.

The chain carries TRBV5-1 and TRBJ2-2, with D tentatively TRBD1 (6 bases). Germline assignment: CDR1 SGHRS and CDR2 YFSETQ. The ends were cut back, 3 bases at V and 0 bases at J, with 12 bases in the middle. The CDR3 totals 16 residues. CDR3 DNA sequence: TGCGCCAGCAGCTCTAGGACAGTAGCGAACACCGGGGAGCTGTTTTTT. Protein product: CASSSRTVANTGELFF.

The chain carries TRBV30 and TRBJ2-1; D is unresolved. This CDR3 is built from 12 residues. CDR1 and CDR2 from the germline V gene are GTSNPN and SVGIG (reference sequence). The germline V and J ends were trimmed by 0 bases and 8 bases, with 8 bases remaining between them. The CDR3 sequence is CAWSVFGHEQFF. The CDR3 DNA sequence: TGTGCCTGGAGTGTTTTCGGTCATGAGCAGTTCTTC.

The chain links TRBV30 to TRBJ1-6, with D perhaps matching TRBD1 (5 bases). The CDR3 has 15 residues. Trimming removed 8 bases at V and 0 bases at J, with 14 bases between. The V gene's germline CDR1 is GTSNPN and CDR2 SVGIG (reference sequence). CDR3 sequence reads: CAHKQASSYNSPLHF. The CDR3 region has the DNA TGTGCCCATAAACAGGCGAGCTCCTATAATTCACCCCTCCACTTT.